The clone carrying this TCR beta chain was found once. The antigen is unknown. This entry belongs to a study of lymphopenia after photon versus proton radiotherapy. Study findings and constraints: Authors raise, but do not show, better survival with proton therapy.

Profiled with immunoSEQ multiplex PCR; TCRdb holds only in-frame clones, not every one. The sample has about 19,000 clones; just over 90% are singletons. Looked up from germline, CDR1 is KGHSH and CDR2 is LQKENI. V lost 5 bases to trimming and J lost 2 bases, with 11 bases between them. This CDR3 has 14 residues. The TCR was taken from a man between 60 and 75 years old with pancreatic cancer. Sequences were derived from peripheral blood, sampled from a patient treated with photon-based radiotherapy. This chain joins TRBV18 and TRBJ2-3, with a weak D call TRBD1 (6 bases). CDR3 sequence reads: CASSAGQTTDTQYF. The CDR3 nucleotides read TGTGCCAGCTCAGCAGGACAGACCACAGATACGCAGTATTTT. The complete variable domain, with remaining parts taken from reference TRBV18 and TRBJ2-3, reads NAGVMQNPRHLVRRRGQEARLRCSPMKGHSHVYWYRQLPEEGLKFMVYLQKENIIDESGMPKERFSAEFPKEGPSILRIQQVVRGDSAAYFCASSAGQTTDTQYFGPGTRLTVL.